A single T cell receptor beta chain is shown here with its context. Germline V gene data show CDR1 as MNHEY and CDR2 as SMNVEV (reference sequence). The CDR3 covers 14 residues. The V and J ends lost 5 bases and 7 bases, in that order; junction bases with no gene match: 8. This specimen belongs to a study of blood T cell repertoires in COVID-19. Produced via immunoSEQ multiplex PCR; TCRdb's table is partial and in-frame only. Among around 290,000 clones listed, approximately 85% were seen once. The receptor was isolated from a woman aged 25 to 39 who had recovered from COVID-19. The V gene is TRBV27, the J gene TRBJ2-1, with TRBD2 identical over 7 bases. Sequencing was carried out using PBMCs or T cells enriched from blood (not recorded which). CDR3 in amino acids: CASSPRPAGNEQFF. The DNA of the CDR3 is TGTGCCAGCAGTCCCCGGCCAGCGGGGAATGAGCAGTTCTTC.